The clone carrying this T cell receptor beta chain was found a few times. Its antigen is not identified. These data belong to a study of CD8 T cells in ankylosing spondylitis. General study results and limits: Seemingly distinctive of ankylosing spondylitis blood was a TCR beta motif formed by eight highly homologous variants. Clones linked to disease were reported to show significant enrichment in matched ankylosing spondylitis synovial fluid.

Germline values: CDR1 MNHNS, CDR2 SASEGT. V was cut by 2 bases and J by 14 bases, with 9 bases left in between. The CDR3 sequence is 11 residues long. TCRdb recomputed calls from the 5' RACE reads with MiXCR, one row per CDR3 protein. The table includes fewer than 650,000 distinct CDR3 sequences, approximately 12% detected once. The specimen was blood, either unsorted or a sorted T cell fraction (not recorded which). The chain has TRBV6-1 and TRBJ1-4; D ambiguous. This clonotype was sampled from a male donor with ankylosing spondylitis. CDR3 DNA sequence: TGTGCCAGCAGTGAACTGGCATGGCTGTTTTTT. Translation gives CASSELAWLFF.